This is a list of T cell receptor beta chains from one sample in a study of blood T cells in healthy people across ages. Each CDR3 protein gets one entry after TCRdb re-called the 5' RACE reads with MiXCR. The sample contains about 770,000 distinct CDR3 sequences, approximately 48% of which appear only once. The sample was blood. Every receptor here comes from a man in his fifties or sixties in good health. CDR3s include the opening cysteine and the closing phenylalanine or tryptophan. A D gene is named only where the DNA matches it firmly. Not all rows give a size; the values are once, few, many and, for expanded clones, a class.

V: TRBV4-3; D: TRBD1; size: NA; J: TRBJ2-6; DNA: TGCGCCAGCAGCCAGACAGGGGTTGCTGGGGCCAACGTCCTGACTTTC; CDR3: CASSQTGVAGANVLTF
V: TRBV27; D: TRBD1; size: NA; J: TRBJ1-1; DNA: TGTGCCAGCAGCCAAGACAGGGGCTTCGCTGAAGCTTTCTTT; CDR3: CASSQDRGFAEAFF
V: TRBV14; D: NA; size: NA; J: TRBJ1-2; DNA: TGTGCCAGCAGCAAAGCCGAGGGCTATGGCTACACCTTC; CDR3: CASSKAEGYGYTF
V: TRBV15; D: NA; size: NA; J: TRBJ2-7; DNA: TGTGCCACCAGCAGGGACGGGGTTTTGCAGTACTTC; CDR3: CATSRDGVLQYF
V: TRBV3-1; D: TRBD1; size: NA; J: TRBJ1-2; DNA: TGTGCCAGCAGCCACACCGGGACAGCGTATGGCTACACCTTC; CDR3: CASSHTGTAYGYTF
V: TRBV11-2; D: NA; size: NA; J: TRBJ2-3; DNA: TGTGCCAGCAGCTCGGCTCTCGGATATCCCACAGATACGCAGTATTTT; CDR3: CASSSALGYPTDTQYF
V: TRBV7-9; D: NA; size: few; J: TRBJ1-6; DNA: TGTGCCAGCAGCGGCCTAGGGAATAATTCACCCCTCCACTTT; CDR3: CASSGLGNNSPLHF
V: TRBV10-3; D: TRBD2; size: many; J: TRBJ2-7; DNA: TGTGCCATCAGTGAGCCTAGCGGCGTTACCTACGAGCAGTACTTC; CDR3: CAISEPSGVTYEQYF
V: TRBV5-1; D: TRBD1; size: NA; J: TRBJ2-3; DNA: TGCGCCAGCAGCGTGGACCCCGGGACAGGGTTCACAGATACGCAGTATTTT; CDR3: CASSVDPGTGFTDTQYF
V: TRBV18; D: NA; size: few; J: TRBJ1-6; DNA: TGTGCCAGCTCACCACGGTCCAGGCACCTGGGGAATTCACCCCTCCACTTT; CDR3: CASSPRSRHLGNSPLHF
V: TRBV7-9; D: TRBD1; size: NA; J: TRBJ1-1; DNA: TGTGCCAGCAGTCTTTGGGGGACAGGGGCCAACACTGAAGCTTTCTTT; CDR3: CASSLWGTGANTEAFF
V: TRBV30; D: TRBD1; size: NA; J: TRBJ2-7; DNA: TGTGCCTGGAGTGGTGGGGACAGGGTTACCAACGAGCAGTACTTC; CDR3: CAWSGGDRVTNEQYF
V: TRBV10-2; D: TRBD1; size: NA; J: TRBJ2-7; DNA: TGCGCCAGCAGTGAGTCGGCCGGGACAGGGTCCTACGAGCAGTACTTC; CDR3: CASSESAGTGSYEQYF
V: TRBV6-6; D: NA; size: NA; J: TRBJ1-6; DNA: TGTGCCAGCAGGGGAGAGTCGGGGGCTTCACCCCTCCACTTT; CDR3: CASRGESGASPLHF
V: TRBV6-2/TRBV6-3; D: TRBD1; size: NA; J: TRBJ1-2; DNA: TGTGCCAGCAGCCAGACAGGGCGTAATGGCTACACCTTC; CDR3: CASSQTGRNGYTF
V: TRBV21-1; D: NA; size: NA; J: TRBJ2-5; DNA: TGTGCCAGCAGCAAATGGGGGGGGGACACCCAAGAGACCCAGTACTTC; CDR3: CASSKWGGDTQETQYF
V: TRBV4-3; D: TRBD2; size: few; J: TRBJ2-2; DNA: TGCGCCAGCAGCCAAGATCTAGCGGGGGTGAACACCGGGGAGCTGTTTTTT; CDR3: CASSQDLAGVNTGELFF
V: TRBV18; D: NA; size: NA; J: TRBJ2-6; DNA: TGTGCCAGCTCACCAGTGAACTCTGGGGCCAACGTCCTGACTTTC; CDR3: CASSPVNSGANVLTF
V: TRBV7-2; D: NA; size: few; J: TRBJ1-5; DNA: TGTGCCAGCAGCTTAGGATATGTGGGGGGCGCGAAATATCAGCCCCAGCATTTT; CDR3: CASSLGYVGGAKYQPQHF
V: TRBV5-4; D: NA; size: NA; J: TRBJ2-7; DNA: TGTGCCAGCAGCCCCGCCGGGGCCTACAATGAGCAGTACTTC; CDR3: CASSPAGAYNEQYF
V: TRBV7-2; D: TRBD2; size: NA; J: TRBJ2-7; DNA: TGTGCCAGCAGCTCCGGAGCGGGGGCCTCCTCCTACGAGCAGTACTTC; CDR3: CASSSGAGASSYEQYF
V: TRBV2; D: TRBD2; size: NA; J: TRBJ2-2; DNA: TGTGCCAGCAGTGTTCCGGCTAGCGGGGACCCTCAGAACACCGGGGAGCTGTTTTTT; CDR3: CASSVPASGDPQNTGELFF
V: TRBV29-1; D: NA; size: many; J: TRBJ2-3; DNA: TGCAGCGTTGGAGTCGCAGATACGCAGTATTTT; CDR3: CSVGVADTQYF